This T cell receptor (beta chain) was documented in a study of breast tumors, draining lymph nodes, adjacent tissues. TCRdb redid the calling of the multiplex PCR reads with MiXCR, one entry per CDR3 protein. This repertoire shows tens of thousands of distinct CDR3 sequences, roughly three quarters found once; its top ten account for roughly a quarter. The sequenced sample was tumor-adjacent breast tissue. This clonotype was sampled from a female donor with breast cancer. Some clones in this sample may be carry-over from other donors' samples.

Here the CDR3 DNA reads TGCAGTGCTAGTCTCCAGGGAAGGGCCTACGAGCAGTACTTC. This gives the protein CSASLQGRAYEQYF. The rearrangement links TRBV20-1 to TRBJ2-7; D may be TRBD1 (5 bases). V was trimmed by 3 bases and J by 2 bases, leaving 14 bases between them. Germline CDR1 and CDR2: DFQATT and SNEGSKA (reference sequence). The CDR3 has 14 residues.